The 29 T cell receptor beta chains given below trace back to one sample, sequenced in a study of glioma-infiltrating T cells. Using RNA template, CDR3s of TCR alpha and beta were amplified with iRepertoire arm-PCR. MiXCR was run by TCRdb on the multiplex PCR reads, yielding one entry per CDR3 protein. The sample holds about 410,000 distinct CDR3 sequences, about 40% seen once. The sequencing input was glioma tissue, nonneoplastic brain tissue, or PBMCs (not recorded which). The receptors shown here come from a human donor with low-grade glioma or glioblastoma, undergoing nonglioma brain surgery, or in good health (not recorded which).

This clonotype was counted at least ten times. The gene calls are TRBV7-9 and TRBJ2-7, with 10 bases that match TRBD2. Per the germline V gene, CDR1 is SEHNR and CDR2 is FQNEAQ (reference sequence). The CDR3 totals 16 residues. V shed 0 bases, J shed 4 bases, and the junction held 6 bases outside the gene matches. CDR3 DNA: TGTGCCAGCAGCTTAGCGGGTTCACTAGCGGGATACGAGCAGTACTTC. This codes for CASSLAGSLAGYEQYF.

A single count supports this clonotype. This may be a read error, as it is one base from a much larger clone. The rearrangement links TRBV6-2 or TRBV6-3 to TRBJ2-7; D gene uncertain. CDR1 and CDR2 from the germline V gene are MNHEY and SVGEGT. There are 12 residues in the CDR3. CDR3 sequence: CASSLHPHEQCF. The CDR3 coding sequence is TGTGCCAGCAGTCTACACCCCCACGAGCAGTGCTTC.

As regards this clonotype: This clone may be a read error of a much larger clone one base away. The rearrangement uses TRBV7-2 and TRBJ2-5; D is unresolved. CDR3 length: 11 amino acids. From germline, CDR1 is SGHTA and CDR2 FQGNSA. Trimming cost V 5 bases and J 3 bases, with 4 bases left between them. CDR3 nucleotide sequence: TGTGCCAGCAGCGAGAAAGAGACCCAGTACTTC. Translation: CASSEKETQYF.

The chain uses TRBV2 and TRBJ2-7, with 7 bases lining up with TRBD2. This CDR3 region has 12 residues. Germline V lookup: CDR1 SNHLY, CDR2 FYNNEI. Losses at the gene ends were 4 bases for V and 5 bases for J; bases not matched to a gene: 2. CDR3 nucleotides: TGTGCCAGCAGTGGGACTAGTGACGAGCAGTACTTC. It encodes CASSGTSDEQYF. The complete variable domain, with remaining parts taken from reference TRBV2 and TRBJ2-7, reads EPEVTQTPSHQVTQMGQEVILRCVPISNHLYFYWYRQILGQKVEFLVSFYNNEISEKSEIFDDQFSVERPDGSNFTLKIRSTKLEDSAMYFCASSGTSDEQYFGPGTRLTVT.

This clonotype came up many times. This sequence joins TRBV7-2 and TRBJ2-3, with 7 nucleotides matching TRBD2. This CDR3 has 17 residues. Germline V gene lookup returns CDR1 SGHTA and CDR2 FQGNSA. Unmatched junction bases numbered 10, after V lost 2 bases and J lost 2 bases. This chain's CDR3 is CASSLRASGTVTDTQYF. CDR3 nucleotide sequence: TGTGCCAGCAGCTTAAGGGCTAGCGGAACGGTCACAGATACGCAGTATTTT. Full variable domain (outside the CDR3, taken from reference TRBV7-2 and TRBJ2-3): GAGVSQSPSNKVTEKGKDVELRCDPISGHTALYWYRQSLGQGLEFLIYFQGNSAPDKSGLPSDRFSAERTGGSVSTLTIQRTQQEDSAVYLCASSLRASGTVTDTQYFGPGTRLTVL.

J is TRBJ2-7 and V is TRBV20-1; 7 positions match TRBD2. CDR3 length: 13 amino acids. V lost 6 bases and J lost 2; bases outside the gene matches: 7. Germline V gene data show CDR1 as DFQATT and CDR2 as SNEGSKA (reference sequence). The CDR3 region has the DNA TGCAGTGCCTGGGACTATCAAACCTACGAGCAGTACTTC. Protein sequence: CSAWDYQTYEQYF.

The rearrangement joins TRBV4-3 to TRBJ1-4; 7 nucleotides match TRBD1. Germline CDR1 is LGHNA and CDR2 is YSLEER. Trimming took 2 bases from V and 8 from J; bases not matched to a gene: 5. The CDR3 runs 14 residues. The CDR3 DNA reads TGCGCCAGCAGCCAACCGACAGGGACGGAAAAACTGTTTTTT. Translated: CASSQPTGTEKLFF.

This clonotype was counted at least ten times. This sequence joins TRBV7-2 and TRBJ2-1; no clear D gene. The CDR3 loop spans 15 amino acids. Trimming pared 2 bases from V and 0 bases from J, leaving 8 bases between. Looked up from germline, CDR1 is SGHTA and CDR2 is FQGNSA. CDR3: CASSLWAVSYNEQFF. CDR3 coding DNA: TGTGCCAGCAGCTTATGGGCGGTCTCCTACAATGAGCAGTTCTTC.

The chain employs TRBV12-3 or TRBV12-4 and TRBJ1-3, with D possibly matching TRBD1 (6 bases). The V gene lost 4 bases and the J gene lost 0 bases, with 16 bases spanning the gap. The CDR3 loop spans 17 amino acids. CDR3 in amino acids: CASSYREGHSSGNTIYF. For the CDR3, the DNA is TGTGCCAGCAGTTACCGAGAGGGACACAGCTCTGGAAACACCATATATTTT.

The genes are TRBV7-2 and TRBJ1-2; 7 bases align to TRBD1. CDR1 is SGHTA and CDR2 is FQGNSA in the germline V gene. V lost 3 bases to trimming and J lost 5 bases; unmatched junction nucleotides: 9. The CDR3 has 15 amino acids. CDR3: CASSFGQAREYGYTF. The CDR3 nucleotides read TGTGCCAGCAGCTTCGGACAGGCTCGAGAGTATGGCTACACCTTC.

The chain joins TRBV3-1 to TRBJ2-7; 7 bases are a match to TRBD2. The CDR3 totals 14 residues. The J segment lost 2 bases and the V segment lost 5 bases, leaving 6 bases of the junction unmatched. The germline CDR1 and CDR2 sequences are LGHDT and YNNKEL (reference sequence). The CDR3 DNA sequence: TGTGCCAGCAGCAGCCTAGCGGTGACCTACGAGCAGTACTTC. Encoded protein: CASSSLAVTYEQYF.

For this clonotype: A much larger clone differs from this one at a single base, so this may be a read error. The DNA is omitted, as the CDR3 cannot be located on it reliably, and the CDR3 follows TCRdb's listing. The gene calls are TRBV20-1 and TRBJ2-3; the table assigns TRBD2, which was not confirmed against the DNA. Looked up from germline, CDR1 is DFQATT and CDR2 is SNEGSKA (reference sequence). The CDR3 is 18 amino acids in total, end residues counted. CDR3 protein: CSARAIPWGSGSTDTRYF.

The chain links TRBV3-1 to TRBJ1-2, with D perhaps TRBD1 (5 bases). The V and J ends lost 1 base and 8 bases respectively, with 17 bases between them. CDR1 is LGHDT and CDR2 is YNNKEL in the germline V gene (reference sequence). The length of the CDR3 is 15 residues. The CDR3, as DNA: TGTGCCAGCAGCCAAGGGAATGGACACCTAGGGGGCTACACCTTC. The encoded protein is CASSQGNGHLGGYTF.

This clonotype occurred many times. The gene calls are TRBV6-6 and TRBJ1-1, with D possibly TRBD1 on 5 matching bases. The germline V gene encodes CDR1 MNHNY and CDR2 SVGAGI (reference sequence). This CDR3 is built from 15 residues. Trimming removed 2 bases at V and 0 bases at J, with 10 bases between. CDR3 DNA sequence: TGTGCCAGCAGTTACGATCCAGGGATGAACACTGAAGCTTTCTTT. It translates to CASSYDPGMNTEAFF.

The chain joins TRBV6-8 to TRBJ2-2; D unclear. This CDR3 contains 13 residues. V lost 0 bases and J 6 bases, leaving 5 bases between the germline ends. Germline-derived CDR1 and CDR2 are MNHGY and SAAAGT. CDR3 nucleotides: TGTGCCAGCAGTTACTCGAGACCCGGGGAGCTGTTTTTT. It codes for CASSYSRPGELFF.

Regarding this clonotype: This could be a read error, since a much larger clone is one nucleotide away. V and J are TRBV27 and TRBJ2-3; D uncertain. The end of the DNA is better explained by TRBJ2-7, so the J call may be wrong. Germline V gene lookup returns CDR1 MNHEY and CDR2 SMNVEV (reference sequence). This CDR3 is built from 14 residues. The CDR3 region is CDSSLSVWGGEQYF. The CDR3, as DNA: TGTGACAGCAGTTTATCGGTCTGGGGTGGCGAGCAGTACTTC.

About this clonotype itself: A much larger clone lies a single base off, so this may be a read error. The CDR3 is CASSSGNNEKLSF. DNA of the CDR3: TGTGCCAGCAGTTCGGGGAACAATGAAAAACTGTCTTTT. The rearrangement uses TRBV28 and TRBJ1-4; D remains unclear. Germline assignment: CDR1 MDHEN and CDR2 SYDVKM. The CDR3 is 13 amino acids.

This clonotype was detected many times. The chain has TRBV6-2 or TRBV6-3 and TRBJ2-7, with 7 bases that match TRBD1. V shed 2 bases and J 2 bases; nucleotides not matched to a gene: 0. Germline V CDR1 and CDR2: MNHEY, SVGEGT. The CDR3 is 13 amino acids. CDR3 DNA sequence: TGTGCCAGCAGTTACACAGGGGCCTACGAGCAGTACTTC. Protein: CASSYTGAYEQYF.

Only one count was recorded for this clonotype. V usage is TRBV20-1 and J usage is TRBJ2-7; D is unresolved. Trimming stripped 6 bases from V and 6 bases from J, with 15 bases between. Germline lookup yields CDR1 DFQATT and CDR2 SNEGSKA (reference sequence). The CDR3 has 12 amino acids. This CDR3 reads CSAAGWLGEQYF. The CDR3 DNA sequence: TGCAGTGCCGCCGGATGGCTGGGCGAGCAGTACTTC.

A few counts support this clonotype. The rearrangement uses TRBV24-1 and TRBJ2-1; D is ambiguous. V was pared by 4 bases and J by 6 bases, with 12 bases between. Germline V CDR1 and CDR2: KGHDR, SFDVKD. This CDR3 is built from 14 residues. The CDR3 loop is CATSDPGLVNEQFF. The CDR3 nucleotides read TGTGCCACCAGTGACCCCGGGCTGGTCAATGAGCAGTTCTTC.

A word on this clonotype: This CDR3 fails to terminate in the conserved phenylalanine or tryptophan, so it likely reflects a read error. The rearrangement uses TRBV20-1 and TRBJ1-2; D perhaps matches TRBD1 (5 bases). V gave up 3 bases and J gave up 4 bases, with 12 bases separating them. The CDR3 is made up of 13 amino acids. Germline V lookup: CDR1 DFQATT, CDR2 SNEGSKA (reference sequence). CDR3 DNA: TGCAGTGCTAGCGAGGGGACTAGCTATGGCTACACCCTC. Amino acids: CSASEGTSYGYTL.

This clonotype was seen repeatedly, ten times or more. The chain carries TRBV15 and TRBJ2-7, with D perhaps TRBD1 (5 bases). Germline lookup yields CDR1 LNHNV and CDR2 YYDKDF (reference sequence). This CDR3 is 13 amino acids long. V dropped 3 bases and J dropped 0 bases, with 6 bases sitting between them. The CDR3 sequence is CATSRDNSYEQYF. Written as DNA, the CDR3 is TGTGCCACCAGCAGGGACAACTCCTACGAGCAGTACTTC.

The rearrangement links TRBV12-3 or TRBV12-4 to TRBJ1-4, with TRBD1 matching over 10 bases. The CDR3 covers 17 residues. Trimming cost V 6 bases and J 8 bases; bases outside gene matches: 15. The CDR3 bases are TGTGCCAGCAGATTACTCCTCGGACAGGGGGGAAACGAAAAACTGTTTTTT. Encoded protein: CASRLLLGQGGNEKLFF.

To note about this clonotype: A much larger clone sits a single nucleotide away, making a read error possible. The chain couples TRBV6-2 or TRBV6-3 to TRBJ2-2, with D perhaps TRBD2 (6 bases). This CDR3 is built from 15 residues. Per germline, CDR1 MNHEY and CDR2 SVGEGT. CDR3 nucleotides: TGTGCCAGCAGTTTTTCGAGCGGCGGTACCGGGGGGCTGTTTTTT. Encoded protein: CASSFSSGGTGGLFF.

Here the CDR3 DNA reads TGCAGTGCTCGCCGAACTAGCGGGCCGTACAATGAGCAGTTCTTC. Translating it yields CSARRTSGPYNEQFF. J is TRBJ2-1 and V is TRBV20-1; TRBD2 matches at 9 bases. With 5 bases clipped from V and 4 bases from J, the junction kept 9 bases outside the gene matches. The germline V gene has CDR1 DFQATT and CDR2 SNEGSKA (reference sequence). The CDR3 is made up of 15 amino acids.

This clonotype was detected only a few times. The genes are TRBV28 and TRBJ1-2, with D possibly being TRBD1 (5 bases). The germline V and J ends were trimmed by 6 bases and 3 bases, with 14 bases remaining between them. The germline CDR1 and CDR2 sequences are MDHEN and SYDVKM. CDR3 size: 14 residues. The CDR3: CASRLRGPYYGYTF. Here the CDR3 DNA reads TGTGCCAGCAGACTCCGGGGACCGTACTATGGCTACACCTTC.

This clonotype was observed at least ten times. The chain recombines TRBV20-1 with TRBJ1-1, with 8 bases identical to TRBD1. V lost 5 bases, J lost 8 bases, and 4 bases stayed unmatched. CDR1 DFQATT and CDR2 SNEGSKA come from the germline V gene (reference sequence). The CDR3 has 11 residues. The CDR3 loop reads CSAPRQGEAFF. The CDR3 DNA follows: TGCAGTGCTCCCCGACAGGGGGAAGCTTTCTTT.

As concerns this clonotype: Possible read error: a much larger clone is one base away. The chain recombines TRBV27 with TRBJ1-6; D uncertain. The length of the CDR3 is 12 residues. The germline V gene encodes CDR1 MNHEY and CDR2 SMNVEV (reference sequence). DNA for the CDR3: TGTGCCAGCAGCCTCCGAGGCTCACCCCTCAACTTT. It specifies CASSLRGSPLNF.

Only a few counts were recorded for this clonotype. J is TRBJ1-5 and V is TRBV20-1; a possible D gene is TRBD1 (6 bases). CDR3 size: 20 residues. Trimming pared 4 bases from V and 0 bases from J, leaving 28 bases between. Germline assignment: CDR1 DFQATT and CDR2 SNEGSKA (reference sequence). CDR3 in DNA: TGCAGTGCTACAGCCCAAGGAGAGGGGGTCCCCAATTATAGCAATCAGCCCCAGCATTTT. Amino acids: CSATAQGEGVPNYSNQPQHF.